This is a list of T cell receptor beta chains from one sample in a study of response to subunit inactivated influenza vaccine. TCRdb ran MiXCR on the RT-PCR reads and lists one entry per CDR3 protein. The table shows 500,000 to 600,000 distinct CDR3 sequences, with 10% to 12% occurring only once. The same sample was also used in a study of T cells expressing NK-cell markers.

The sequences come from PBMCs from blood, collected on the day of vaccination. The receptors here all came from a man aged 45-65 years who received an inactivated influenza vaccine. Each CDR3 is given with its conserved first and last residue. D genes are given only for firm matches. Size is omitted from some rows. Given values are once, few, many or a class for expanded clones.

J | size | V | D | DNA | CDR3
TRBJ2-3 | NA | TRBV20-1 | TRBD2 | TGCAGTGCCCCGGTTATTGGCGGGGGGGCCCCAGATACGCAGTATTTT | CSAPVIGGGAPDTQYF
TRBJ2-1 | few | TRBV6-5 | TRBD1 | TGTGCCAGCAGTTACAGGGACAGGGGGTCGTACTACAATGAGCAGTTCTTC | CASSYRDRGSYYNEQFF
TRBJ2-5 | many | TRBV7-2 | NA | TGTGCCAGCAGCTCCCCTACCGCAGGGACCCAGTACTTC | CASSSPTAGTQYF
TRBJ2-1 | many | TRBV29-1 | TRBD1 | TGCAGCGTCCCAAAAGACAGGGATTGGTACAATGAGCAGTTCTTC | CSVPKDRDWYNEQFF
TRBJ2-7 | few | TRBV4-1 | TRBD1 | TGCGCCAGCAGCCAAGCTCGCCGGGACAGGGAATCCTACGAGCAGTACTTC | CASSQARRDRESYEQYF
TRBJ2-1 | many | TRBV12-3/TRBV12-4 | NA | TGTGCCAGCAGCCGGGTCTACAATGAGCAGTTCTTC | CASSRVYNEQFF
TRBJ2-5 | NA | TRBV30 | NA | TGTGCCTGGAGTGTGGGGTTTGGAGAGACCCAGTACTTC | CAWSVGFGETQYF
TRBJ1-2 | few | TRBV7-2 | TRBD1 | TGTGCCAGCAGCTTAGGGGCAGGGGGTATTATCTATGGCTACACCTTC | CASSLGAGGIIYGYTF
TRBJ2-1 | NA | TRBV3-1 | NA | TGTGCCAGCAGCCAAATACCCCGAGGTGAGCAGTTCTTC | CASSQIPRGEQFF
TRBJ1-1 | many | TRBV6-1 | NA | TGTGCCGCGGGTCCGGTTACCAACACTGAAGCTTTCTTT | CAAGPVTNTEAFF
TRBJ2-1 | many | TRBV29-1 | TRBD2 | TGCAGCGTTGAATTAATGACTAGCGGGGGGTACAATGAGCAGTTCTTC | CSVELMTSGGYNEQFF
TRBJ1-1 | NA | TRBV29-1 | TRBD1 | TGCAGCGTTGAAAGGGGGCTGATGACTGAAGCTTTCTTT | CSVERGLMTEAFF
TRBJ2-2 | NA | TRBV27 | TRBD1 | TGTGCCAGTCTATCCCTAAAGACAGGGGGCGGCGGGGAGCTGTTTTTT | CASLSLKTGGGGELFF
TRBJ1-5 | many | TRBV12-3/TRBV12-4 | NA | TGTGCCAGCACCTCAGATGGTTCTTTTCAGCCCCAGCATTTT | CASTSDGSFQPQHF
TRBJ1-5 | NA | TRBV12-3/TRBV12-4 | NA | TGTGCCAGCAGCCCTGACAATCAGCCCCAGCATTTT | CASSPDNQPQHF
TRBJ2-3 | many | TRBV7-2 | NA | TGTGCCAGCAGCGCAGTGGGCCATGTCACAGATACGCAGTATTTT | CASSAVGHVTDTQYF
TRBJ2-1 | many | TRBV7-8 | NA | TGTGCCAGCAGCTTAGTGTTGGGAACAGCAAATAATGAGCAGTTCTTC | CASSLVLGTANNEQFF
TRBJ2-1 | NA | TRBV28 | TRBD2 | TGTGCCAGCAGTTCACTAGCGGGAGTATATGAGCAGTTCTTC | CASSSLAGVYEQFF
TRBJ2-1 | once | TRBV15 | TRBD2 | TGTGCCACCAGCAGAGGTCCGACTAGCGCCGAGCAGTTCTTC | CATSRGPTSAEQFF
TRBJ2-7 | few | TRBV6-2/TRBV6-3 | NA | TGTGCCAGCAGTTACTCGAATCGTTGGCAGGCTCGTAGGCTCTCTTACGTCGAGCAGTACTTC | CASSYSNRWQARRLSYVEQYF
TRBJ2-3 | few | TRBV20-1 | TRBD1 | TGCAGTGCTAGAGATTCGTTGGACAGGGCGAATACGCAGTATTTT | CSARDSLDRANTQYF
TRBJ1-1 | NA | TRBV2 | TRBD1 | TGTGCCAGCAGTGGACAGGGGTTCACTGAAGCTTTCTTT | CASSGQGFTEAFF
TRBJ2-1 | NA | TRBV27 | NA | TGTGCCAGCAGTTTAACGAGAAACTACAATGAGCAGTTCTTC | CASSLTRNYNEQFF
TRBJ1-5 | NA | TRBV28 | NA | TGTGCCAGCAACCGTTACAGAGCTCCCAATCAGCCCCAGCATTTT | CASNRYRAPNQPQHF
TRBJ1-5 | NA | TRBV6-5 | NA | TGTGCCAGCAGTTACTCAGGGGTCCAGAGCAATCAGCCCCAGCATTTT | CASSYSGVQSNQPQHF
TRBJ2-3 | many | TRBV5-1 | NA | TGCGCCAGCAGCAATAGCGCCCCGGGACTGTCGTCTGCAGATACGCAGTATTTT | CASSNSAPGLSSADTQYF
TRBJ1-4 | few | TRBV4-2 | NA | TGTGCCAGCAGCCAAGGGATGACAGGTCCGGTTTTT | CASSQGMTGPVF
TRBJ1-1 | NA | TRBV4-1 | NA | TGCGCCAGCAGCCGATACCTACAGGGAGAAGCTTTCTTT | CASSRYLQGEAFF
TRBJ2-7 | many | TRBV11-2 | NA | TGTGCCAGCAGCTTAGCGTTTATAGATCAGCAGTACTTC | CASSLAFIDQQYF
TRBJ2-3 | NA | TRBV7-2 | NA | TGTGCCAGCAGCTTAGGGCCAGCTACGCAGTATTTT | CASSLGPATQYF
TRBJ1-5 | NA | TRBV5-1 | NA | TGCGCCAGCAGCTTGGGCCCTGCGCTTAATCAGCCCCAGCATTTT | CASSLGPALNQPQHF
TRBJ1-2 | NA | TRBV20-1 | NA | TGCAGTGCTAGAGGGCAGATATGGGACGGAAACTATGGCTACACCTTC | CSARGQIWDGNYGYTF
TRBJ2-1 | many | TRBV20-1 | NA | TGCAGTGCTAGTAAACAGGGAGATGAGCAGTTCTTC | CSASKQGDEQFF
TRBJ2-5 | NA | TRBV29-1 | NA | TGCAGCCTCAGCCGCGGGGTCCTTGAGACCCAGTACTTC | CSLSRGVLETQYF